This T cell receptor (beta chain) was obtained from a study of blood T cell repertoires in COVID-19. On the study more broadly: COVID-19 samples collected from the United States, Italy and Spain covered acute and convalescent phases.

The length of the CDR3 is 14 residues. Trimming left V 3 bases short and J 5 bases short, with 13 bases between. Germline V gene lookup returns CDR1 MDHEN and CDR2 SYDVKM. The repertoire was sequenced with immunoSEQ multiplex PCR; TCRdb's copy has only in-frame clones and lacks some. The sample records roughly 260,000 clones, about 83% being singletons. Participants were aged roughly 18 to 90 years, lived in about two dozen US areas, and enrolled virtually. Grouping used clinical history reported by participants in a survey and questionnaire. Within the 2 weeks before study entry, each person in the exposed group met a COVID-19 case.

Sample: PBMCs or T cells enriched from blood (not recorded which). The receptor's source is a middle-aged woman who had been exposed to COVID-19. The chain is built from TRBV28 and TRBJ2-5; D may be TRBD1 (5 bases). The CDR3: CASSFRGPWETQYF. CDR3 nucleotides: TGTGCCAGCAGTTTTAGGGGTCCTTGGGAGACCCAGTACTTC.